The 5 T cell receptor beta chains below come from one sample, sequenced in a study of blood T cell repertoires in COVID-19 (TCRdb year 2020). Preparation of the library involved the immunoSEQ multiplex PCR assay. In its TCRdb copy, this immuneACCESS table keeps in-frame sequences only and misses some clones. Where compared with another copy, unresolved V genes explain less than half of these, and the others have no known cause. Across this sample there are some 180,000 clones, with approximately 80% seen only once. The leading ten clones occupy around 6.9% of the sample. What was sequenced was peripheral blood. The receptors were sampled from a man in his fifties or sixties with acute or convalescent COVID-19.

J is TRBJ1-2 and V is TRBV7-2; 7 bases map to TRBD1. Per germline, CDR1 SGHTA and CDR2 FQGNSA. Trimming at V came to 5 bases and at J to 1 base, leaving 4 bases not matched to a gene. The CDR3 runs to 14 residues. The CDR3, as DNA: TGTGCCAGCAGCCAGGGGGGACTTAACTATGGCTACACCTTC. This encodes CASSQGGLNYGYTF.

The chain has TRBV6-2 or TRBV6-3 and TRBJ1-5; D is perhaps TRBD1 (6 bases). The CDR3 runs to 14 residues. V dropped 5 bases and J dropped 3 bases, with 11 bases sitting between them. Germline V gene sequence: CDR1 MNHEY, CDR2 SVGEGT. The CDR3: CASSQTGSNQPQHF. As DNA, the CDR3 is TGTGCCAGCAGTCAAACAGGGTCCAATCAGCCCCAGCATTTT.

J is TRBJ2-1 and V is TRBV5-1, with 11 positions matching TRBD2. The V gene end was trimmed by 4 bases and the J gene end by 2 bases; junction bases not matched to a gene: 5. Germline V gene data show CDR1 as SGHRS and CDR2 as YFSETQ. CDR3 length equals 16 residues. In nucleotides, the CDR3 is TGCGCCAGCAGCAAGGGACTAGCGGCTCCCTACAATGAGCAGTTCTTC. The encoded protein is CASSKGLAAPYNEQFF. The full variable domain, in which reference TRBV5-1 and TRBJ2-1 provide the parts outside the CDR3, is KAGVTQTPRYLIKTRGQQVTLSCSPISGHRSVSWYQQTPGQGLQFLFEYFSETQRNKGNFPGRFSGRQFSNSRSEMNVSTLELGDSALYLCASSKGLAAPYNEQFFGPGTRLTVL.

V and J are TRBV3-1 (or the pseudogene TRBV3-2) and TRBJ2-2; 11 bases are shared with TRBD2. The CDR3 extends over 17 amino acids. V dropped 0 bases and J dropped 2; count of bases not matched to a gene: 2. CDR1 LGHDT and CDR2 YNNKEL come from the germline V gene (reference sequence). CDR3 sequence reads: CASSQEGLAGNTGELFF. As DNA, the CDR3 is TGTGCCAGCAGCCAAGAAGGACTAGCGGGCAACACCGGGGAGCTGTTTTTT.

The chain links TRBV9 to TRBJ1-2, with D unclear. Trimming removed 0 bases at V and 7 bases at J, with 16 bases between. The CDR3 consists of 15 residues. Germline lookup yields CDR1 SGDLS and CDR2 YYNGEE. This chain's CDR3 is CASSVVGSRVGGYTF. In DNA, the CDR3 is TGTGCCAGCAGCGTAGTTGGGTCCCGGGTGGGTGGCTACACCTTC.